This record concerns one T cell receptor beta chain sequence. The antigen it recognizes is unknown. The record has no base qualities; no much larger clone is one base away. This record belongs to a study of Ad26.COV2.S vaccination and SARS-CoV-2 variants (dated by TCRdb to about 2021). Study-wide context: Donors in the vaccine arm were drawn from COV1001, a multicentre, randomized, double-blind, placebo-controlled phase I-IIa trial testing Ad26.COV2.S in healthy adults. Ad26.COV2.S was given intramuscularly at 5x10^10 or 1x10^11 viral particles, as a single shot or as two shots 56 days apart. The specificity and breadth of SARS-CoV-2-reactive T cell receptors after Ad26.COV2.S vaccination were assessed by TCRbeta repertoire sequencing. A total of 32 samples were included in the TCR-sequenced set, comprising around 19 Ad26.COV2.S vaccine recipients, 5 placebo recipients and 8 SARS-CoV-2 convalescent individuals. Trial participants were randomized into five groups of five: low-dose or high-dose Ad26.COV2.S given once or twice, or placebo on both occasions. Blinding of investigators to trial group allocation was maintained during experiments and outcome assessment. The full study reports these points: After vaccination, substantial breadth of spike-specific CD8+ and CD4+ T cell responses was reported. Ad26.COV2.S recipients had higher spike-specific TCR breadth than placebo recipients (P = 0.0014). It was noted by the authors that total T cell responses may have been underestimated by the TCR breadth and depth analyses. Comparable non-spike TCR breadth was observed between vaccine and placebo recipients, consistent with only spike being contained in the vaccine. The study lacked the statistical power to compare responses across vaccine doses or regimens.

The sample's treatment or condition label, decoded: 15 to 20 received Ad26.COV2.S at low or high dose, single or two shots; several received placebo; per-sample allocation not given. For vaccine and placebo recipients, the sequenced repertoires came from samples collected on day 63 after the first injection. Between 29 July and 7 August 2020, Cohort 1b enrolled about two dozen adults aged 18-55 years at one site in Boston, USA. Ad26.COV2.S consisted of a replication-incompetent adenovirus type 26 vector by which a prefusion-stabilized SARS-CoV-2 spike protein from the original Wuhan strain was expressed. The immunoSEQ Assay was used to sequence TCRbeta CDR3 regions. After extraction, genomic DNA underwent amplification by bias-controlled multiplex PCR, followed by high-throughput sequencing. Processing in the source paper ran as follows. Collapsing and filtering of sequences were performed to quantify the absolute abundance of each unique TCRbeta CDR3 region. T cell fraction was estimated by normalization of TCRbeta template counts to usable DNA, with usable DNA being measured through amplification of reference genes present in all nucleated cells. Repertoire TCRs were annotated as SARS-CoV-2-specific by exact matching of V gene, CDR3 amino acid sequence and J gene to a known reactive TCR set. The reference SARS-CoV-2 TCR set was derived from MIRA and filtered for enrichment in COVID-19-positive ImmuneCODE repertoires, a step that removed public or cross-reactive TCRs. Based on the MIRA antigens, annotated TCRs were further analysed at the level of specific ORF or position within ORF. Breadth was defined as the number of annotated unique rearrangements divided by the total number of unique productive rearrangements, and depth was defined as the summed frequency of the annotated unique rearrangements. TCR breadth was compared between groups using two-sided Wilcoxon rank-sum tests. Not all clones reach the TCRdb copy of this immuneACCESS table, which keeps in-frame sequences only. Checked studies attribute under half of the gap to unresolved V genes and leave the rest unexplained. V, J and clone size reflect that table, while D and trimming were determined from the DNA. The sample records approximately 340,000 clones, around 83% of which are singletons. About 3.3% of the sample goes to the ten largest clones.

Reading the germline V gene gives CDR1 MNHEY and CDR2 SVGAGI. V drops 6 bases and J drops 2 bases, leaving 5 bases in between. The CDR3 covers 13 residues, taking in both the cysteine and the phenylalanine. Only CDR3 DNA remains: 39 bases, in frame from the first base. Sequenced here: peripheral blood, sampled in a trial of Ad26.COV2.S vaccine versus placebo. The rearrangement combines TRBV6-5 with TRBJ2-6; no D gene can be assigned with confidence. The receptor was isolated from a person between 18 and 65 years old who received the Ad26.COV2.S COVID-19 vaccine or a placebo. The nucleotides read TGTGCCAGCAGCCCGGCTGGGGCCAACGTCCTGACTTTC. It translates as CASSPAGANVLTF.